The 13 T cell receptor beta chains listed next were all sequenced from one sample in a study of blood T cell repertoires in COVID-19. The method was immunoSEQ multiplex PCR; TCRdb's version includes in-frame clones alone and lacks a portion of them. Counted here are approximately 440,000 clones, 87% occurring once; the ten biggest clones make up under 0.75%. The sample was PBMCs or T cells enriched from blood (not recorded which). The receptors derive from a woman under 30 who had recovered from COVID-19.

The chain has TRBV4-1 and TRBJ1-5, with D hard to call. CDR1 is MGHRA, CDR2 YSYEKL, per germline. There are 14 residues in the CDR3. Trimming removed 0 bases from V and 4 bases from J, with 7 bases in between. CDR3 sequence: CASSQEGDNQPQHF. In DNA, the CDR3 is TGCGCCAGCAGCCAAGAGGGAGATAATCAGCCCCAGCATTTT.

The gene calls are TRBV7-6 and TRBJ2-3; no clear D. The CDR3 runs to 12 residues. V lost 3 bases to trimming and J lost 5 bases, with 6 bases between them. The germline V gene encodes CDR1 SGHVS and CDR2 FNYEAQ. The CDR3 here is CASSFREDTQYF. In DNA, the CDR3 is TGTGCCAGCAGCTTTCGCGAAGATACGCAGTATTTT.

CDR3 sequence: CASGLGWPSNQPQHF. The CDR3 DNA sequence: TGTGCTAGTGGTTTGGGGTGGCCTAGCAATCAGCCCCAGCATTTT. The V and J genes are TRBV12-5 and TRBJ1-5; no clear D. The CDR3 is made up of 15 amino acids. Trimming left V 1 base short and J 0 bases short, with 7 bases between. In germline, CDR1 is LGHNT, CDR2 FRNRAP.

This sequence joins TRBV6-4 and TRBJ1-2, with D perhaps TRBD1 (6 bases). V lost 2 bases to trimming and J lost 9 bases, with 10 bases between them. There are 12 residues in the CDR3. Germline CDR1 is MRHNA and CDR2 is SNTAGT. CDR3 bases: TGTGCCAGCAGTGACCCAAGGGGGAGCTACACCTTC. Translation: CASSDPRGSYTF.

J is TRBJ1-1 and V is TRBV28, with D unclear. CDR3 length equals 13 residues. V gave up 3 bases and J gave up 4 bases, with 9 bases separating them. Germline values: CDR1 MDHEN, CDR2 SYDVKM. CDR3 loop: CASSLAPATEAFF. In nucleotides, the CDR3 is TGTGCCAGCAGTTTGGCCCCCGCCACTGAAGCTTTCTTT.

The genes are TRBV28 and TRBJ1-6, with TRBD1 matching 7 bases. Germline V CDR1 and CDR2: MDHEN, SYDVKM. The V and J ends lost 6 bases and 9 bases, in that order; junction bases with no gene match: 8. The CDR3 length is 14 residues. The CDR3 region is CASRPGTAGSPLHF. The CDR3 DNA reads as TGTGCCAGCAGACCTGGGACAGCCGGTTCACCCCTCCACTTT.

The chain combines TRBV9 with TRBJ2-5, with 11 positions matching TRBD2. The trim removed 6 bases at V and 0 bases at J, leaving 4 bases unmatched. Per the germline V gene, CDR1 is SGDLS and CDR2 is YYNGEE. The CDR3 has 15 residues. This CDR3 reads CASTPTSGDQETQYF. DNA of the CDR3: TGTGCCAGCACCCCGACTAGCGGGGACCAAGAGACCCAGTACTTC.

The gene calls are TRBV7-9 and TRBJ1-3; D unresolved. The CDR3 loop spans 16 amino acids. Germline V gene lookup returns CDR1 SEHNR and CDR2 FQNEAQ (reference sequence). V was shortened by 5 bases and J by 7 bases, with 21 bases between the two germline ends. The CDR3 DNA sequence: TGTGCCAGCAGCCTTACGGATGCCTCTAGTAGTAACACCATATATTTT. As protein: CASSLTDASSSNTIYF. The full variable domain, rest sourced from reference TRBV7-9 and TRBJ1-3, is DTGVSQNPRHKITKRGQNVTFRCDPISEHNRLYWYRQTLGQGPEFLTYFQNEAQLEKSRLLSDRFSAERPKGSFSTLEIQRTEQGDSAMYLCASSLTDASSSNTIYFGEGSWLTVV.

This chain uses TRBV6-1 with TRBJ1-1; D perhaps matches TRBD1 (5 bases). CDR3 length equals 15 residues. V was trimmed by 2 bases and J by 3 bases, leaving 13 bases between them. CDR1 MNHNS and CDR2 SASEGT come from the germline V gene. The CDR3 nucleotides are TGTGCCAGCAGTGAAAGTCAAGGGGTAGACACTGAAGCTTTCTTT. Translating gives CASSESQGVDTEAFF.

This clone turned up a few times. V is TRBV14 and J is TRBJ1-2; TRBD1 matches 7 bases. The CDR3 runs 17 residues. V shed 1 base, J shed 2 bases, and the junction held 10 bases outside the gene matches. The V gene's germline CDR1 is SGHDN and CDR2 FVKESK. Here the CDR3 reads CASSQGRGRKNNYGYTF. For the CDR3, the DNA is TGTGCCAGCAGCCAAGGGAGGGGGCGAAAGAACAACTATGGCTACACCTTC.

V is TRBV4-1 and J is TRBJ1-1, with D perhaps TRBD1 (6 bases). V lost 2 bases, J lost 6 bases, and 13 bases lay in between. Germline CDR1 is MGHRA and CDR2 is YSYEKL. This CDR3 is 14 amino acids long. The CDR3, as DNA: TGCGCCAGCAGCCAAAGCTTAGGGGGACCTGAAGCTTTCTTT. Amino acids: CASSQSLGGPEAFF.

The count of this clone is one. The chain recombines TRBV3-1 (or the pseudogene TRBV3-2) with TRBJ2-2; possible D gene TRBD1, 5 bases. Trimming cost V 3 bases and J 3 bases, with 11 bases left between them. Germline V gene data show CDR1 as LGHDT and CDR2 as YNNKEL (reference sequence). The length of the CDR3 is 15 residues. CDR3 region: CASSQFPGYTGELFF. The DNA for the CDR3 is TGTGCCAGCAGCCAGTTCCCAGGGTACACCGGGGAGCTGTTTTTT.

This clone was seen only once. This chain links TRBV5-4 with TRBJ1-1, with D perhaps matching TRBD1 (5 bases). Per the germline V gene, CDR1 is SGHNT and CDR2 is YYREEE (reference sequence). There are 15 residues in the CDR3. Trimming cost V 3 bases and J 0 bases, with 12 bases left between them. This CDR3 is CASSSLQEMNTEAFF. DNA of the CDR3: TGTGCCAGCAGCTCACTACAGGAGATGAACACTGAAGCTTTCTTT.